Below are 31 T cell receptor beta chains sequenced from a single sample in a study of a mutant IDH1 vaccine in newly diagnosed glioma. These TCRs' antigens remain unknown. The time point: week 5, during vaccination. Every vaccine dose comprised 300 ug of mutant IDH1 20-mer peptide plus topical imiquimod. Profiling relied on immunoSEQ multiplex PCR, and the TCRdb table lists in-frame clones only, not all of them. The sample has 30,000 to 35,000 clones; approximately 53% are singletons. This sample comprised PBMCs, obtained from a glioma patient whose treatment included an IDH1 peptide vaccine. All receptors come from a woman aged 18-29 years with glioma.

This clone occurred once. CDR3 nucleotide sequence: TGCGCCAGCAGCCAAGATCAGGCTAGCTATGGCTACACCTTC. As protein: CASSQDQASYGYTF. The chain uses TRBV4-3 and TRBJ1-2, with no clear D. The V end lost 0 bases, the J end lost 4 bases, and 9 bases lay between the germline ends. The germline CDR1 and CDR2 sequences are LGHNA and YSLEER. The CDR3 is 14 residues long.

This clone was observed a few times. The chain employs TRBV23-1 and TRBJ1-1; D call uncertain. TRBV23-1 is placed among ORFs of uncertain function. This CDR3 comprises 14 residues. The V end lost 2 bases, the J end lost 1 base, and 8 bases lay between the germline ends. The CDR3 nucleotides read TGCGCCAGCAGTCAACGAGGCGGGAACACTGAAGCTTTCTTT. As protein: CASSQRGGNTEAFF.

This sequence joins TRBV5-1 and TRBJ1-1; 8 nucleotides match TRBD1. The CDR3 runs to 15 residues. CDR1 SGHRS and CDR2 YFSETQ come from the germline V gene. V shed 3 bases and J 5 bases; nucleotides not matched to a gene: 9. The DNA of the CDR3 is TGCGCCAGCAGCTCCGAAAGGACAGGGCGGACTGAAGCTTTCTTT. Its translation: CASSSERTGRTEAFF.

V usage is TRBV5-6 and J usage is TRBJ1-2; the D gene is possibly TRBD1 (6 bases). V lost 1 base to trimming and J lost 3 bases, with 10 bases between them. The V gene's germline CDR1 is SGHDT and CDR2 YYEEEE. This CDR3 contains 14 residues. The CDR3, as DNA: TGTGCCAGCAGCTTGAGGGGGGTTTACTATGGCTACACCTTC. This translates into CASSLRGVYYGYTF.

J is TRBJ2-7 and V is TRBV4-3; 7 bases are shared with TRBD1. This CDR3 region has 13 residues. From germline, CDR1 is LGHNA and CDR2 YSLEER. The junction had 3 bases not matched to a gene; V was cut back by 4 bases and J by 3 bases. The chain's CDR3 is CASSPGTDYEQYF. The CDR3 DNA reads TGCGCCAGCAGCCCCGGGACAGACTACGAGCAGTACTTC.

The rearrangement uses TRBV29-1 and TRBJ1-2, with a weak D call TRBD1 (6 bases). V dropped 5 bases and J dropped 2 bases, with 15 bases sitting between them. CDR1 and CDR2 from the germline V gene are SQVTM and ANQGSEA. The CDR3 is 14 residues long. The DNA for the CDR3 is TGCAGCGTTTACACCAGTAGGGGGAACTATGGCTACACCTTC. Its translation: CSVYTSRGNYGYTF.

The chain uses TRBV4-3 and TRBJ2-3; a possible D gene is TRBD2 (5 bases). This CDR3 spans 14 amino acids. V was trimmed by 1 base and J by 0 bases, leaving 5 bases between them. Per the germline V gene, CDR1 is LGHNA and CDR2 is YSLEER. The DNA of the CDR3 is TGCGCCAGCAGCCAAGGGAGGAGCACAGATACGCAGTATTTT. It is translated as CASSQGRSTDTQYF.

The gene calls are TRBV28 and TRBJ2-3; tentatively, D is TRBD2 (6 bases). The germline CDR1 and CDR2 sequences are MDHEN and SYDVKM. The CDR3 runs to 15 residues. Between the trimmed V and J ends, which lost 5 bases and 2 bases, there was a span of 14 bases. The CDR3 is CASSLETSNTDTQYF. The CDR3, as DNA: TGTGCCAGCAGTCTCGAAACTAGCAACACAGATACGCAGTATTTT.

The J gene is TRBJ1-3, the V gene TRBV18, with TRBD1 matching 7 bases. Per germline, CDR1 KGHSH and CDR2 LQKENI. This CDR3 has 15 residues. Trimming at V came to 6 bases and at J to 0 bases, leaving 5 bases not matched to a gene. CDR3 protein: CASSAGTDSGNTIYF. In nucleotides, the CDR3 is TGTGCCAGCTCGGCCGGGACAGACTCTGGAAACACCATATATTTT.

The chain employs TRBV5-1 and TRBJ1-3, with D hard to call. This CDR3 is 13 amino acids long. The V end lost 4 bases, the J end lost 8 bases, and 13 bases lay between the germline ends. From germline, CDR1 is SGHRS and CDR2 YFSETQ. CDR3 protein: CASSLSLRDTIYF. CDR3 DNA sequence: TGCGCCAGCAGCCTTAGCTTAAGGGACACCATATATTTT.

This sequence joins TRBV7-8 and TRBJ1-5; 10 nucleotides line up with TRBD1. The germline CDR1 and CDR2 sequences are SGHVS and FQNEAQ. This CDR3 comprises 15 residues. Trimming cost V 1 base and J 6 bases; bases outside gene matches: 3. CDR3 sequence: CASSLGTGGTQPQHF. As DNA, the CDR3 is TGTGCCAGCAGCTTAGGGACAGGGGGAACTCAGCCCCAGCATTTT.

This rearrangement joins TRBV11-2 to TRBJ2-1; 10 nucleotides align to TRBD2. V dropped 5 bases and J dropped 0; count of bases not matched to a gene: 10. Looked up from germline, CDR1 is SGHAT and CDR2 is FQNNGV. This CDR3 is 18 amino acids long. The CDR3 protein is CASSQRLASGSSYNEQFF. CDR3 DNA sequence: TGTGCCAGCAGCCAGAGACTGGCTAGCGGGAGCTCCTACAATGAGCAGTTCTTC. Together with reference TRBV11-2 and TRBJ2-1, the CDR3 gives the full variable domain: EAGVAQSPRYKIIEKRQSVAFWCNPISGHATLYWYQQILGQGPKLLIQFQNNGVVDDSQLPKDRFSAERLKGVDSTLKIQPAKLEDSAVYLCASSQRLASGSSYNEQFFGPGTRLTVL.

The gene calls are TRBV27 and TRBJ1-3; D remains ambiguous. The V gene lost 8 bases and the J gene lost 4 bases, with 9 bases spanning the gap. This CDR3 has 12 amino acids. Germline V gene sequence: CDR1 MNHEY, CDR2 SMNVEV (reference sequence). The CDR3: CASAHIGNTIYF. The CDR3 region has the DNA TGTGCCAGCGCGCACATCGGAAACACCATATATTTT.

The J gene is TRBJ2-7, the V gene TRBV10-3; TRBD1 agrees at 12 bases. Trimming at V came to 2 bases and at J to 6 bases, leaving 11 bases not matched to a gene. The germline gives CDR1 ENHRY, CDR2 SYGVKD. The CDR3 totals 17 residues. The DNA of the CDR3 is TGTGCCATCAGTGAGATGCAGGGGACAGGGGGCCTCGGCGAGCAGTACTTC. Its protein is CAISEMQGTGGLGEQYF.

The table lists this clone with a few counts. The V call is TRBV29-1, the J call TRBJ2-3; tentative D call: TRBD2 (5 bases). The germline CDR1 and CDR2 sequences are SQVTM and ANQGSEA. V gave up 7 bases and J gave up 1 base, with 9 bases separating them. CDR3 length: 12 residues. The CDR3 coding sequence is TGCAGCGGTCAAGCGGGCACAGATACGCAGTATTTT. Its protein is CSGQAGTDTQYF.

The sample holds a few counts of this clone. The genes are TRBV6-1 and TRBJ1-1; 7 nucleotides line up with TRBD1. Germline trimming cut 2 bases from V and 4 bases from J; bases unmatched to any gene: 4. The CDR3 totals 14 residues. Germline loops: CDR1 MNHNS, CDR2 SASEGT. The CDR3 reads CASSERGQRTEAFF. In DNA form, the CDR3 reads TGTGCCAGCAGTGAAAGGGGACAGCGCACTGAAGCTTTCTTT.

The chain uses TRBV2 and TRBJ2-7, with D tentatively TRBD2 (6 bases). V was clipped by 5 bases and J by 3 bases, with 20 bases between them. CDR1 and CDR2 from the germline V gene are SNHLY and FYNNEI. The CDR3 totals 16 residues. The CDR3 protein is CASSPTITGLLYEQYF. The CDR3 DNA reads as TGTGCCAGCAGTCCTACCATTACGGGACTCCTCTACGAGCAGTACTTC.

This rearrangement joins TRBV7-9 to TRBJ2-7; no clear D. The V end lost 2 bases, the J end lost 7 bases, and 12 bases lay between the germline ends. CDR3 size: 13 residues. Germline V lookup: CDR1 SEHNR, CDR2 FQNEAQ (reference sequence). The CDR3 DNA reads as TGTGCCAGCAGCTTAATTGCGTCGGGTGAGCAGTACTTC. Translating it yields CASSLIASGEQYF.

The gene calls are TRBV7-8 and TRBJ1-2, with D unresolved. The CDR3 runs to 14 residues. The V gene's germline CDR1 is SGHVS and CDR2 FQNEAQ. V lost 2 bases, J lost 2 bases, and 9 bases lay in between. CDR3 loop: CASSLSEVNYGYTF. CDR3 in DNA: TGTGCCAGCAGCTTATCCGAGGTGAACTATGGCTACACCTTC. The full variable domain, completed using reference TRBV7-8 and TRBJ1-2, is GAGVSQSPRYKVAKRGQDVALRCDPISGHVSLFWYQQALGQGPEFLTYFQNEAQLDKSGLPSDRFFAERPEGSVSTLKIQRTQQEDSAVYLCASSLSEVNYGYTFGSGTRLTVV.

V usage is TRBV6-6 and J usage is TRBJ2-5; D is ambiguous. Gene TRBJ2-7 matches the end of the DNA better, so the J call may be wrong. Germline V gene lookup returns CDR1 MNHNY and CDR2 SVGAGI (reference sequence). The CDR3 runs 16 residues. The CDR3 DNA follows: TGTGCCAGCAGTTACTCGTTCGGACCCCAATCCTACGAGCAGTACTTC. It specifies CASSYSFGPQSYEQYF.

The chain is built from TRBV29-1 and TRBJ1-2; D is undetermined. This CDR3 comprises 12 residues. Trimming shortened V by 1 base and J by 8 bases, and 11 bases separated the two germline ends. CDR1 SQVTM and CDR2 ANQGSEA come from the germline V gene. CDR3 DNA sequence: TGCAGCGTTGAAGGCAACAGTAGGGGCTACACCTTC. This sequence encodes CSVEGNSRGYTF.

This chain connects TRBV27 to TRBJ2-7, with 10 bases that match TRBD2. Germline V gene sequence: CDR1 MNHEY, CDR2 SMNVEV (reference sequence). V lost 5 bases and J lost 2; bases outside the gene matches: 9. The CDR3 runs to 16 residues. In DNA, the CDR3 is TGTGCCAGCAGTCCGCCGGGACTAGCGAGACCCTACGAGCAGTACTTC. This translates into CASSPPGLARPYEQYF.

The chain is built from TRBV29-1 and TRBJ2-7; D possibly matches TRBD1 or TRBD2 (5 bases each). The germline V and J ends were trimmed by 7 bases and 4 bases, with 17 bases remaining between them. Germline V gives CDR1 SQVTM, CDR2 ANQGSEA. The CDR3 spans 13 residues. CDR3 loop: CSAGRQWGYEQYF. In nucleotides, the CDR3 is TGCAGCGCCGGTCGGCAGTGGGGGTACGAGCAGTACTTC.

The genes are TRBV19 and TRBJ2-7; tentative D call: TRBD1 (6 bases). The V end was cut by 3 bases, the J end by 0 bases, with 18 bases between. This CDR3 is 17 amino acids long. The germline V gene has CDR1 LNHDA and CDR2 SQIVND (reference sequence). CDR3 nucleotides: TGTGCCAGTAGTATCGCCCTCAGGACAGCAGCCTCCTACGAGCAGTACTTC. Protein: CASSIALRTAASYEQYF.

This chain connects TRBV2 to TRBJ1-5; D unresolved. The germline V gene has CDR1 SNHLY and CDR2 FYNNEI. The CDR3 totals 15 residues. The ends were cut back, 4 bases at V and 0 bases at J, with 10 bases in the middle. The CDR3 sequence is CASSVGGYSNQPQHF. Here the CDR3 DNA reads TGTGCCAGCAGTGTCGGAGGATATAGCAATCAGCCCCAGCATTTT.

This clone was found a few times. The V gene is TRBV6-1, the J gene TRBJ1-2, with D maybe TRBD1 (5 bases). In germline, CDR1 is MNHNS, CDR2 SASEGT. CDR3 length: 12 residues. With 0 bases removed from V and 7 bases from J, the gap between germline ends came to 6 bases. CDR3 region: CASSEARGGYTF. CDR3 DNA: TGTGCCAGCAGTGAAGCGAGGGGTGGCTACACCTTC.

The CDR3 coding sequence is TGTGCCAGCAGAAGACAAGAGACCCAGTACTTC. This sequence encodes CASRRQETQYF. This chain joins TRBV6-6 and TRBJ2-5; D is unresolved. The CDR3 sequence is 11 residues long. The V end lost 6 bases, the J end lost 2 bases, and 4 bases lay between the germline ends. In germline, CDR1 is MNHNY, CDR2 SVGAGI (reference sequence).

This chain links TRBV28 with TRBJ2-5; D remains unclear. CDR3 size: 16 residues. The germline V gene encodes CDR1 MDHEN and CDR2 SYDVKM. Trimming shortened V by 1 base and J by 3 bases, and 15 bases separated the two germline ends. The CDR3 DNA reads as TGTGCCAGCAGTTTATTAGCCCCGTCCGGCAAAGAGACCCAGTACTTC. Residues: CASSLLAPSGKETQYF.

DNA for the CDR3: TGTGCCAGCAGCGCGGGTCCCACGTACCTCTATGGCTACACCTTC. Protein product: CASSAGPTYLYGYTF. The chain has TRBV5-4 and TRBJ1-2, with no clear D. Trimming took off 4 bases at V and 4 bases at J, with 17 bases between the two ends. The germline V gene has CDR1 SGHNT and CDR2 YYREEE (reference sequence). This CDR3 region has 15 residues.

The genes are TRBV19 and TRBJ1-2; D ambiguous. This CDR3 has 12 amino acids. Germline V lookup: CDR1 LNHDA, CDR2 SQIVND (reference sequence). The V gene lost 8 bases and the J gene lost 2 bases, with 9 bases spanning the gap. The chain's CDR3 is CASSVLNYGYTF. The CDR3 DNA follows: TGTGCCAGTTCGGTGTTGAACTATGGCTACACCTTC.

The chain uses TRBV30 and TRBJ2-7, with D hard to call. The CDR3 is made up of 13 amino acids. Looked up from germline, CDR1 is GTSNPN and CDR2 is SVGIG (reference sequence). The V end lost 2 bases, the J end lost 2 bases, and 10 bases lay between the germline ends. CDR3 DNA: TGTGCCTGGAGTTGGGCGGCCACCTACGAGCAGTACTTC. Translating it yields CAWSWAATYEQYF.